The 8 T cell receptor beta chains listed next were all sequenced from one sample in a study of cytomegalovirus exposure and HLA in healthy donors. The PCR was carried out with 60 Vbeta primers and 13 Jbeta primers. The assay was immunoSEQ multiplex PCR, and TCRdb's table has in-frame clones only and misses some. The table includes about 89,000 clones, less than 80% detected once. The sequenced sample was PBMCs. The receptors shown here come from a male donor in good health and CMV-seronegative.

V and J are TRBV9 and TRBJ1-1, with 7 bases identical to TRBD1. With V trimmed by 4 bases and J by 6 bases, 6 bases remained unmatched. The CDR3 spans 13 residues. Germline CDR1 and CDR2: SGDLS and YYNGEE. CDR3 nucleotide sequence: TGTGCCAGCAGCTTTAGACAGGGCTCTGAAGCTTTCTTT. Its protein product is CASSFRQGSEAFF.

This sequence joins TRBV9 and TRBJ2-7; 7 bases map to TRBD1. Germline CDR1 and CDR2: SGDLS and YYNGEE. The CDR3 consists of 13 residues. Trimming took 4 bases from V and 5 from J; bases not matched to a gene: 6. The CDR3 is CASSPDRVDEQYF. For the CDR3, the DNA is TGTGCCAGCAGCCCCGACAGGGTAGACGAGCAGTACTTC.

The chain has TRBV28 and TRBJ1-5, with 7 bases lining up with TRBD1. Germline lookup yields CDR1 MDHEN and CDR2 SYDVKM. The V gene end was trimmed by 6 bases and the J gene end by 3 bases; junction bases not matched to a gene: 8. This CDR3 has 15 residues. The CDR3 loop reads CASRTTGPINQPQHF. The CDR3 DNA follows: TGTGCCAGCAGGACGACAGGGCCCATCAATCAGCCCCAGCATTTT.

The CDR3 here is CASSSTSGGSSYSYNEQFF. The CDR3 bases are TGTGCCAGCAGCTCAACTAGCGGGGGTTCTTCTTACTCCTACAATGAGCAGTTCTTC. The chain links TRBV7-3 to TRBJ2-1; TRBD2 agrees at 11 bases. Germline CDR1 is SGHTA and CDR2 is FQGTGA. The V segment lost 4 bases and the J segment 0 bases; nucleotides outside the gene matches: 11. The CDR3 totals 19 residues.

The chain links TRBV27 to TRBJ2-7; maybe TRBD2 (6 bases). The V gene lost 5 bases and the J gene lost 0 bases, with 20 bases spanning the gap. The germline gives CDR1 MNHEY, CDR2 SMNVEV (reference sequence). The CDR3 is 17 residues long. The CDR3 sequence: CASSPLNQRVSSYEQYF. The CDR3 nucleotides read TGTGCCAGCAGTCCGCTGAATCAGCGGGTAAGCTCCTACGAGCAGTACTTC.

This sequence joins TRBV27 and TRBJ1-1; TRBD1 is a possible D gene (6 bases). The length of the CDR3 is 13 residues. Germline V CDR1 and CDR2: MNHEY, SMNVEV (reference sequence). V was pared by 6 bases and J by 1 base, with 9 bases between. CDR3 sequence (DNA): TGTGCCAGCAGCGTGGGACAGAACACTGAAGCTTTCTTT. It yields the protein CASSVGQNTEAFF.

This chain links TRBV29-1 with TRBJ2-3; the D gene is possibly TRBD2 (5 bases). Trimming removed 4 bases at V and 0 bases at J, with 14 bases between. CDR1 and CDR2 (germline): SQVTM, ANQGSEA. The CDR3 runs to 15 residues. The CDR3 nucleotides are TGCAGCGTTGTTCTCTCGGGGAAGAGCACAGATACGCAGTATTTT. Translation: CSVVLSGKSTDTQYF.

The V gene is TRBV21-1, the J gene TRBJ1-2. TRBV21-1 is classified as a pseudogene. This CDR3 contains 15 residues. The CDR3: CASSKTGGNNYGYTF. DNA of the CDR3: TGTGCCAGCAGCAAAACCGGAGGAAACAACTATGGCTACACCTTC.